Shown below are 14 T cell receptor beta chains from a single sample sequenced in a study of long-term antiretroviral therapy in people with HIV. At survey level, the immunoSEQ assay was run in its v3.0 version. Clones were read by immunoSEQ multiplex PCR, and TCRdb kept only the in-frame ones, dropping some. The table records 35,000 to 50,000 clones, approximately 89% of them present only once. The sample consisted of unsorted PBMCs, taken 0.1 years before starting antiretroviral therapy. The receptors come from a woman between 50 and 59 years old with HIV.

J is TRBJ2-5 and V is TRBV5-4, with D possibly TRBD1 on 7 matching bases. Deletions cut 2 bases from V and 3 bases from J, with 11 bases between. Germline V lookup: CDR1 SGHNT, CDR2 YYREEE (reference sequence). The CDR3 loop spans 14 amino acids. CDR3 in amino acids: CASSFLRGEETQYF. CDR3 coding DNA: TGTGCCAGCAGCTTCCTCAGGGGGGAAGAGACCCAGTACTTC. Variable domain in full (rest from reference TRBV5-4 and TRBJ2-5): ETGVTQSPTHLIKTRGQQVTLRCSSQSGHNTVSWYQQALGQGPQFIFQYYREEENGRGNFPPRFSGLQFPNYSSELNVNALELDDSALYLCASSFLRGEETQYFGPGTRLLVL.

The chain has TRBV9 and TRBJ1-3; D is perhaps TRBD1 (6 bases). Looked up from germline, CDR1 is SGDLS and CDR2 is YYNGEE. This CDR3 has 15 residues. Trimming removed 4 bases at V and 2 bases at J, with 13 bases between. DNA of the CDR3: TGTGCCAGCAGCCCCCACCGGACAGCTGGAAACACCATATATTTT. Translated, it gives CASSPHRTAGNTIYF.

The rearrangement links TRBV5-1 to TRBJ2-1; TRBD2 matches 8 bases. After removal of 2 bases from V and 8 bases from J, the junction contained 6 bases not matched to a gene. The CDR3 length is 14 residues. Germline CDR1 and CDR2: SGHRS and YFSETQ. The DNA of the CDR3 is TGCGCCAGCAGCTTAAGGCGGGGGGCTTATGAGCAGTTCTTC. Protein sequence: CASSLRRGAYEQFF.

This clone was recorded only once. The rearrangement joins TRBV19 to TRBJ1-4; 8 nucleotides align to TRBD1. CDR1 LNHDA and CDR2 SQIVND come from the germline V gene (reference sequence). The V and J ends lost 5 bases and 7 bases, in that order; junction bases with no gene match: 6. The CDR3 totals 14 residues. The CDR3: CASSGETGVEKLFF. The CDR3 region has the DNA TGTGCCAGTAGTGGGGAGACAGGGGTTGAAAAACTGTTTTTT. Based on the CDR3 plus reference TRBV19 and TRBJ1-4, the full variable domain is DGGITQSPKYLFRKEGQNVTLSCEQNLNHDAMYWYRQDPGQGLRLIYYSQIVNDFQKGDIAEGYSVSREKKESFPLTVTSAQKNPTAFYLCASSGETGVEKLFFGSGTQLSVL.

This chain links TRBV10-3 with TRBJ2-5, with D maybe TRBD1 (7 bases). The CDR3 is made up of 13 amino acids. Germline V lookup: CDR1 ENHRY, CDR2 SYGVKD. The ends were cut back, 5 bases at V and 5 bases at J, with 12 bases in the middle. CDR3 region: CAISPAGGETQYF. CDR3 nucleotides: TGTGCCATCAGTCCGGCAGGGGGGGAGACCCAGTACTTC.

The chain uses TRBV5-1 and TRBJ2-3, with D possibly TRBD1 on 5 matching bases. The CDR3 totals 14 residues. Germline-derived CDR1 and CDR2 are SGHRS and YFSETQ. V was cut by 0 bases and J by 5 bases, with 10 bases left in between. The CDR3 coding sequence is TGCGCCAGCAGCTTGGTAGGGGCCGGAGATACGCAGTATTTT. Its translation is CASSLVGAGDTQYF.

V and J are TRBV7-6 and TRBJ2-3; 7 nucleotides match TRBD2. From germline, CDR1 is SGHVS and CDR2 FNYEAQ. Unmatched junction bases numbered 9, after V lost 5 bases and J lost 1 base. This CDR3 comprises 16 residues. The CDR3 protein is CASSQVRGEGTDTQYF. In nucleotides, the CDR3 is TGTGCCAGCAGCCAGGTTCGGGGGGAGGGCACAGATACGCAGTATTTT. Filled out from reference TRBV7-6 and TRBJ2-3, the complete variable domain reads GAGVSQSPRYKVTKRGQDVALRCDPISGHVSLYWYRQALGQGPEFLTYFNYEAQQDKSGLPNDRFSAERPEGSISTLTIQRTEQRDSAMYRCASSQVRGEGTDTQYFGPGTRLTVL.

Comment on this clone: The identical CDR3 is also encoded by other nucleotide sequences in the sample. The J gene is TRBJ2-1, the V gene TRBV4-3; perhaps TRBD2 as D (6 bases). The ends were cut back, 4 bases at V and 4 bases at J, with 11 bases in the middle. Per germline, CDR1 LGHNA and CDR2 YSLEER. The CDR3 sequence is 14 residues long. CDR3 nucleotides: TGCGCCAGCAGCCCTTCCGGGGGATACAATGAGCAGTTCTTC. Translation: CASSPSGGYNEQFF.

V usage is TRBV5-6 and J usage is TRBJ2-5; 11 nucleotides agree with TRBD2. The CDR3 sequence is 17 residues long. Trimming cost V 4 bases and J 2 bases; bases outside gene matches: 10. Germline lookup yields CDR1 SGHDT and CDR2 YYEEEE. Here the CDR3 reads CASSNALVAGGQETQYF. The CDR3, as DNA: TGTGCCAGCAGCAACGCCCTGGTAGCGGGGGGGCAAGAGACCCAGTACTTC.

The chain is built from TRBV18 and TRBJ2-5; D not certain. The germline V gene has CDR1 KGHSH and CDR2 LQKENI. Trimming left V 0 bases short and J 1 base short, with 9 bases between. The CDR3 is 15 residues long. CDR3 sequence reads: CASSPPSATQETQYF. The CDR3 DNA reads TGTGCCAGCTCACCACCCTCGGCCACCCAAGAGACCCAGTACTTC.

The chain is built from TRBV5-4 and TRBJ2-7; 9 bases map to TRBD2. The CDR3 is 15 residues long. Unmatched junction bases numbered 13, after V lost 5 bases and J lost 7 bases. Germline V gene lookup returns CDR1 SGHNT and CDR2 YYREEE (reference sequence). The CDR3 loop is CASSPPGLAMREQYF. For the CDR3, the DNA is TGTGCCAGCAGTCCCCCGGGACTAGCTATGCGGGAGCAGTACTTC.

This clone was picked up a small number of times. The CDR3 DNA is TGCAGTGCTATGGCAATCCCCGTGGCTTTCTTT. Amino acid sequence: CSAMAIPVAFF. This chain joins TRBV20-1 and TRBJ1-1; D is unclear. V was trimmed by 4 bases and J by 11 bases, leaving 14 bases between them. Per the germline V gene, CDR1 is DFQATT and CDR2 is SNEGSKA (reference sequence). The CDR3 has 11 amino acids.

The chain carries TRBV4-3 and TRBJ2-3; TRBD2 matches 9 bases. The V gene's germline CDR1 is LGHNA and CDR2 YSLEER. The CDR3 length is 15 residues. Unmatched junction bases numbered 6, after V lost 4 bases and J lost 4 bases. The CDR3 DNA reads as TGCGCCAGCAGCCTCCGGCTAGCGGGGTCAGATACGCAGTATTTT. It codes for CASSLRLAGSDTQYF.

This clone was observed a single time. This chain links TRBV28 with TRBJ1-4; no clear D gene. CDR3 size: 12 residues. Germline CDR1 reads MDHEN; CDR2 reads SYDVKM. Trimming took 7 bases from V and 3 from J, leaving 6 bases between them. CDR3: CASMDANEKLFF. The CDR3 DNA is TGTGCCAGCATGGACGCTAATGAAAAACTGTTTTTT.